This T cell receptor (beta chain) was profiled in a study of blood T cell repertoires in COVID-19. About the research overall: COVID-19 samples from acute and convalescent phases originated in the United States, Italy and Spain. Sources were T cells, B-cell-depleted T cells, or PBMCs; the material itself was cDNA or gDNA.

In the original processing: Estimates of nucleated cell counts were drawn from the amplification of reference gene primers. This table comes from immunoSEQ multiplex PCR, and its TCRdb copy is limited to in-frame clones, with some not included. That table gives V, J and clone size, and the DNA gave D and trimming. This table has approximately 270,000 clones, roughly 91% appearing once. With V trimmed by 8 bases and J by 0 bases, 5 bases remained unmatched. Germline values: CDR1 LNHNV, CDR2 YYDKDF (reference sequence). This CDR3 region has 14 residues. Sequenced input: peripheral blood. The chain links TRBV15 to TRBJ2-3; 7 bases are shared with TRBD1. This receptor was identified in a man younger than 45 with acute or convalescent COVID-19. CDR3 nucleotide sequence: TGTGCCACCCTGGGACAGCATAGCACAGATACGCAGTATTTT. It translates to CATLGQHSTDTQYF.